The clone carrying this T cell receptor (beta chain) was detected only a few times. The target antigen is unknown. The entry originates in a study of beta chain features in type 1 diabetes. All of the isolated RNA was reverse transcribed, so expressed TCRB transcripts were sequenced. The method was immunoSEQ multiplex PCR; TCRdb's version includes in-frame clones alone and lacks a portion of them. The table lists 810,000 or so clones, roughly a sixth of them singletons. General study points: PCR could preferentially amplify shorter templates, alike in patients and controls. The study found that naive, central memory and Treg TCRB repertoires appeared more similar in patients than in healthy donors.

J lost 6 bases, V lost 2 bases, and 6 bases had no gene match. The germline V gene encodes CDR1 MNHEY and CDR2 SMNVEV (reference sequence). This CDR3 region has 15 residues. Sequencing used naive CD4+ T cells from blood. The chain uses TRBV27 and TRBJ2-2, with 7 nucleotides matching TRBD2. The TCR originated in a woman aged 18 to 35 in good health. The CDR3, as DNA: TGTGCCAGCAGTTTAATATCTGGGGGGGCCGGGGAGCTGTTTTTT. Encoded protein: CASSLISGGAGELFF.